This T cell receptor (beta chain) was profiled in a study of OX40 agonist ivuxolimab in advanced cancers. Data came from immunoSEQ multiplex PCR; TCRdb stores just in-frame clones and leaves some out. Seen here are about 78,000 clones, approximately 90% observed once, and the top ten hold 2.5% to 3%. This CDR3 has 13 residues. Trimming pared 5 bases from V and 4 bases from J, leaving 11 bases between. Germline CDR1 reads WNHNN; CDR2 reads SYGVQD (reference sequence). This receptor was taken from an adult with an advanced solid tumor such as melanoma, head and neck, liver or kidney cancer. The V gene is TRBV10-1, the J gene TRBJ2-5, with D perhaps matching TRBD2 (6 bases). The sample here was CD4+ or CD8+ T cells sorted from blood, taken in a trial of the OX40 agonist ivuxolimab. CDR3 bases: TGCGCCAGCAGTAGCCAGGGAGGAGAGACCCAGTACTTC. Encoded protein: CASSSQGGETQYF.